The entry that follows covers one T cell receptor (beta chain) sequence. Germline V gene sequence: CDR1 MNHEY, CDR2 SVGAGI. The CDR3 loop spans 14 amino acids. The trim removed 0 bases at V and 7 bases at J, leaving 2 bases unmatched. Time point in this sample: patch test 2, 6 weeks after DPC sensitization. Treatment defined: therapeutic diphenylcyclopropenone sensitization with weekly scalp DPC. It was from unfractionated whole blood that total RNA was extracted. TCRdb recomputed calls from the RACE reads with MiXCR, one row per CDR3 protein. Of about 380,000 distinct CDR3 sequences in the sample, around 6% were seen once. The data were obtained in a study of human T cells and chemical hapten exposure.

The TCR was taken from a young woman with alopecia areata. Some clones in this sample may be carry-over from other donors' samples. The chain carries TRBV6-5 and TRBJ1-5, with 8 bases fitting TRBD1. The sample was whole blood, taken in connection with sensitization to the hapten diphenylcyclopropenone (DPC). The CDR3: CASSYSYRGQPQHF. In DNA, the CDR3 is TGTGCCAGCAGTTACTCCTACAGGGGGCAGCCCCAGCATTTT.